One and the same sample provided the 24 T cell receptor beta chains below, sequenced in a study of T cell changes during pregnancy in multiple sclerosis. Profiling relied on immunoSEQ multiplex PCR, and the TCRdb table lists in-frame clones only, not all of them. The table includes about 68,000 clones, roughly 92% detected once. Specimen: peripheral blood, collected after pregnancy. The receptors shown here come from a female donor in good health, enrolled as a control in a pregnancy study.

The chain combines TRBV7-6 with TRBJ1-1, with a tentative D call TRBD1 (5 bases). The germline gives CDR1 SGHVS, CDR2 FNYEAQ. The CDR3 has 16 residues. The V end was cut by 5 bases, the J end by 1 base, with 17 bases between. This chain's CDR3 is CASSRPPETANTEAFF. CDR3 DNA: TGTGCCAGCAGCCGCCCCCCCGAGACAGCGAACACTGAAGCTTTCTTT.

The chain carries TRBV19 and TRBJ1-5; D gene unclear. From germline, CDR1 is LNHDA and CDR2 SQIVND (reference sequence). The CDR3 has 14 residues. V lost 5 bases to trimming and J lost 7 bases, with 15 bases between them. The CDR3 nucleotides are TGTGCCAGTAGTGTTCTTGGATCGGGACAGCCCCAGCATTTT. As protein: CASSVLGSGQPQHF. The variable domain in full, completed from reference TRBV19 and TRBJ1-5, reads DGGITQSPKYLFRKEGQNVTLSCEQNLNHDAMYWYRQDPGQGLRLIYYSQIVNDFQKGDIAEGYSVSREKKESFPLTVTSAQKNPTAFYLCASSVLGSGQPQHFGDGTRLSIL.

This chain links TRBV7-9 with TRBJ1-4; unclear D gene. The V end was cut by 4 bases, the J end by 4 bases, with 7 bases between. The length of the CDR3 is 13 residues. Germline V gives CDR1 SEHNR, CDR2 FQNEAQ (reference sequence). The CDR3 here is CASSSRFNEKLFF. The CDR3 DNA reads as TGTGCCAGCAGCTCGCGATTTAATGAAAAACTGTTTTTT.

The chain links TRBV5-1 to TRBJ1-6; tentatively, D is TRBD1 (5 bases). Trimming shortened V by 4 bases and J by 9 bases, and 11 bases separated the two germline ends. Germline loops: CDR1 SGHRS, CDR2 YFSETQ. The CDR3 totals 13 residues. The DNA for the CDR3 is TGCGCCAGCAGCAACGGACACGGTTCACCCCTCCACTTT. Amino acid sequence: CASSNGHGSPLHF.

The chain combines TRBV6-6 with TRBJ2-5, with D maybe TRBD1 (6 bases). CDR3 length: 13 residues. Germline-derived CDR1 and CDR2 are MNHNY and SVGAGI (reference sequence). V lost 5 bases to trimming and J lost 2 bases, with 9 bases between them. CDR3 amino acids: CASSLRGQETQYF. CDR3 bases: TGTGCCAGCAGTCTCAGGGGACAAGAGACCCAGTACTTC.

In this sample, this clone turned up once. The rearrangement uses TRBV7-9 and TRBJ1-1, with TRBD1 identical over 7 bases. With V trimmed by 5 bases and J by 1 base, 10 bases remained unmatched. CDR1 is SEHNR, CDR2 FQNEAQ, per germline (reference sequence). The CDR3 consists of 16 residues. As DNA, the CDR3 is TGTGCCAGCAGCAATAAACCGGGACAGCGGAACACTGAAGCTTTCTTT. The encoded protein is CASSNKPGQRNTEAFF. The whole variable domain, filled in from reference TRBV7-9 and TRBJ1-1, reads DTGVSQNPRHKITKRGQNVTFRCDPISEHNRLYWYRQTLGQGPEFLTYFQNEAQLEKSRLLSDRFSAERPKGSFSTLEIQRTEQGDSAMYLCASSNKPGQRNTEAFFGQGTRLTVV.

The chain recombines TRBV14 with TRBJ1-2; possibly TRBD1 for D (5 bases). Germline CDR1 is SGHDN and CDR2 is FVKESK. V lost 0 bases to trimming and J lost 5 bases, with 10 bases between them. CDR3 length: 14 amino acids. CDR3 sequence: CASSQDVGGYGYTF. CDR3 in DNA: TGTGCCAGCAGCCAAGACGTCGGGGGTTATGGCTACACCTTC.

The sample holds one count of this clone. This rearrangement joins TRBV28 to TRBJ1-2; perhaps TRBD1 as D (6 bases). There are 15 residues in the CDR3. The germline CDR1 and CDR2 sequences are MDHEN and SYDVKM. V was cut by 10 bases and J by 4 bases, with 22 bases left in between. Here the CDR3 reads CAISPAGERSYGYTF. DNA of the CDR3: TGTGCCATCAGCCCGGCAGGGGAGCGATCCTATGGCTACACCTTC.

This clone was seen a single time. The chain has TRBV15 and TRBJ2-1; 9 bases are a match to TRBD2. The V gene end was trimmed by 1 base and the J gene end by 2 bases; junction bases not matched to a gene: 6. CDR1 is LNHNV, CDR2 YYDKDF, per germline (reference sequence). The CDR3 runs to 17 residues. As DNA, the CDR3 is TGTGCCACCAGCAGAGCCCTCAGCGGGGGGCCCTACAATGAGCAGTTCTTC. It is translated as CATSRALSGGPYNEQFF.

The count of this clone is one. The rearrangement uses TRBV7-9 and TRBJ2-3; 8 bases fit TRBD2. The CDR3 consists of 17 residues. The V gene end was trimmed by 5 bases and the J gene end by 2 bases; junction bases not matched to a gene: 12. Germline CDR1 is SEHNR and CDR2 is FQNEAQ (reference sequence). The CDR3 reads CASSPRGSGTVTDTQYF. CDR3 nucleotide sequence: TGTGCCAGCAGCCCCAGGGGTAGCGGGACTGTCACAGATACGCAGTATTTT.

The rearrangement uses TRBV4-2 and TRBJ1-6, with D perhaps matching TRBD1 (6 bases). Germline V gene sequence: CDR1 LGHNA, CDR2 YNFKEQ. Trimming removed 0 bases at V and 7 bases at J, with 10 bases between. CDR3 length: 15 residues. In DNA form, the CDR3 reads TGTGCCAGCAGCCAAGAGCCAGGGGTAAATTCACCCCTCCACTTT. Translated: CASSQEPGVNSPLHF.

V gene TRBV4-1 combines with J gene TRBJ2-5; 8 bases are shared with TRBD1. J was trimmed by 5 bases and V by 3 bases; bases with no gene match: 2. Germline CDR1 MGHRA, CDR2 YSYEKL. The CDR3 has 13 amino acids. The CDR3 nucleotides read TGCGCCAGCAGCCAGTGGACAGGGGAGACCCAGTACTTC. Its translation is CASSQWTGETQYF.

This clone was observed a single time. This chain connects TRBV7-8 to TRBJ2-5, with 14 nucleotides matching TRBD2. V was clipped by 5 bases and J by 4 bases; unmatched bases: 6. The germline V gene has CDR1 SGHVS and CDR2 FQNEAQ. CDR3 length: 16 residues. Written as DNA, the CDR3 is TGTGCCAGCAGCCAAGTTGGGACTAGCGGGAGAGAGACCCAGTACTTC. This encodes CASSQVGTSGRETQYF.

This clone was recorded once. The CDR3 coding sequence is TGTGCCAGCTCGACAACAATGGATTCACCCCTCCACTTT. Residues: CASSTTMDSPLHF. The chain links TRBV27 to TRBJ1-6; D is uncertain. The CDR3 contains 13 residues. V was shortened by 8 bases and J by 8 bases, with 13 bases between the two germline ends. CDR1 and CDR2 (germline): MNHEY, SMNVEV (reference sequence).

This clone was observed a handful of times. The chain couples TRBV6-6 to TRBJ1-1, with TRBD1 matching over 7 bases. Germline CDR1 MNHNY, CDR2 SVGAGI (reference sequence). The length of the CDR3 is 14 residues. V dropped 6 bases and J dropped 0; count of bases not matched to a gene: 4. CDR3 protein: CASRETGMNTEAFF. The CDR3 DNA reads TGTGCCAGCAGGGAGACAGGGATGAACACTGAAGCTTTCTTT.

In DNA, the CDR3 is TGCGCCAGCAGCCAAGATATAAGGGAGACCACAGATACGCAGTATTTT. Residues: CASSQDIRETTDTQYF. The J gene is TRBJ2-3, the V gene TRBV4-3; D possibly corresponds to TRBD2 (5 bases). Per germline, CDR1 LGHNA and CDR2 YSLEER. V was clipped by 0 bases and J by 2 bases, with 12 bases between them. This CDR3 contains 16 residues.

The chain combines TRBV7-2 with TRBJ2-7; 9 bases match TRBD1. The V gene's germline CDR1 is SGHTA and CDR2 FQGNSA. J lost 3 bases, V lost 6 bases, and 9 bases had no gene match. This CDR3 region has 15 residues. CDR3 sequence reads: CASRSPGQGSYEQYF. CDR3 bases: TGTGCCAGCAGATCCCCGGGACAGGGTAGCTACGAGCAGTACTTC. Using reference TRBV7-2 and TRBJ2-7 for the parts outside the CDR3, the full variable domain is GAGVSQSPSNKVTEKGKDVELRCDPISGHTALYWYRQSLGQGLEFLIYFQGNSAPDKSGLPSDRFSAERTGGSVSTLTIQRTQQEDSAVYLCASRSPGQGSYEQYFGPGTRLTVT.

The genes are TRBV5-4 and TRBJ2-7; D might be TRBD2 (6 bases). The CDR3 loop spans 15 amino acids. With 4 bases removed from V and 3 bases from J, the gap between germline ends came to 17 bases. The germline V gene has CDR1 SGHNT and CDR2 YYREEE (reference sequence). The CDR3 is CASSLGRDSIYEQYF. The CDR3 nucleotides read TGTGCCAGCAGCCTTGGGCGGGACTCGATCTACGAGCAGTACTTC. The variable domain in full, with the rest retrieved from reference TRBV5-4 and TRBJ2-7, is ETGVTQSPTHLIKTRGQQVTLRCSSQSGHNTVSWYQQALGQGPQFIFQYYREEENGRGNFPPRFSGLQFPNYSSELNVNALELDDSALYLCASSLGRDSIYEQYFGPGTRLTVT.

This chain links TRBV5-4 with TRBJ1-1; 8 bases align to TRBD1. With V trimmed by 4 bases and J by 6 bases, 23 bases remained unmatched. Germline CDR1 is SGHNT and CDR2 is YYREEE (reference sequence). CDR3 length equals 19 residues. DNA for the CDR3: TGTGCCAGCAGCCTAGAAAGACAGGGGTTAAGTGCCAATCGTGCTGAAGCTTTCTTT. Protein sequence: CASSLERQGLSANRAEAFF.

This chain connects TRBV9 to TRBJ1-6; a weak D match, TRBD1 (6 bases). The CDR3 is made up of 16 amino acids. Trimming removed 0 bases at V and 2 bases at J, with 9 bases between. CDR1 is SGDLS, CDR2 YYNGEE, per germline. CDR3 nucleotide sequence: TGTGCCAGCAGCGTAGCCAGGGACACCTATAATTCACCCCTCCACTTT. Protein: CASSVARDTYNSPLHF.

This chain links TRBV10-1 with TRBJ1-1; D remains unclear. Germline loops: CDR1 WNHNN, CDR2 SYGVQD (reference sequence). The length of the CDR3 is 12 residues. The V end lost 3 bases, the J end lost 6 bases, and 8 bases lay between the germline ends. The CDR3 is CASSDGVAEAFF. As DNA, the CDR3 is TGCGCCAGCAGTGACGGGGTGGCTGAAGCTTTCTTT.

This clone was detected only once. This CDR3 is CASSGSWLASDEQYF. DNA for the CDR3: TGTGCCAGCTCAGGAAGTTGGCTTGCGAGCGACGAGCAGTACTTC. The gene calls are TRBV18 and TRBJ2-7, with no clear D. Germline CDR1 and CDR2: KGHSH and LQKENI. The CDR3 extends over 15 amino acids. Trimming stripped 5 bases from V and 5 bases from J, with 19 bases between.

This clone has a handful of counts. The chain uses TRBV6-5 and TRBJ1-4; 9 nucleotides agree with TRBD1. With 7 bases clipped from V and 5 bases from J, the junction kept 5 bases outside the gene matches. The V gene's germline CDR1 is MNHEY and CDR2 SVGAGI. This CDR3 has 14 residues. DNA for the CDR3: TGTGCCAGCACCCAACAGGGGGCAAATGAAAAACTGTTTTTT. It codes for CASTQQGANEKLFF.

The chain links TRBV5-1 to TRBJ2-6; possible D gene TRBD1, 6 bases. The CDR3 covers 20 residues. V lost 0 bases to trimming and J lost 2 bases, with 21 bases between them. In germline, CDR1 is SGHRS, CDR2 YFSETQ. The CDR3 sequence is CASSLETTGRFLAGANVLTF. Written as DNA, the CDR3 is TGCGCCAGCAGCTTGGAAACGACAGGCAGGTTTTTGGCTGGGGCCAACGTCCTGACTTTC. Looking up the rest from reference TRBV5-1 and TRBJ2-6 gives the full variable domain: KAGVTQTPRYLIKTRGQQVTLSCSPISGHRSVSWYQQTPGQGLQFLFEYFSETQRNKGNFPGRFSGRQFSNSRSEMNVSTLELGDSALYLCASSLETTGRFLAGANVLTFGAGSRLTVL.